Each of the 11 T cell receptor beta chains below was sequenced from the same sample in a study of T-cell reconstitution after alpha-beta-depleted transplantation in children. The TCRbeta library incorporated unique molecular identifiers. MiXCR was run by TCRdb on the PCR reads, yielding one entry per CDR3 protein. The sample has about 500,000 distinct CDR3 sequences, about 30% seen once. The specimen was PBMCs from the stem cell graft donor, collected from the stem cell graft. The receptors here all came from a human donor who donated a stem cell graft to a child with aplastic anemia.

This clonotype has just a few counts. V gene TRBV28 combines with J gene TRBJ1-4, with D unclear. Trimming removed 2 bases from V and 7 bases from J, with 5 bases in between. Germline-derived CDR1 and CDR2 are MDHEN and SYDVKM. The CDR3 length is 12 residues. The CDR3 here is CASSLRSEKLFF. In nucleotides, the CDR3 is TGTGCCAGCAGTTTAAGGTCTGAAAAACTGTTTTTT. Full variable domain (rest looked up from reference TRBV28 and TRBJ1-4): DVKVTQSSRYLVKRTGEKVFLECVQDMDHENMFWYRQDPGLGLRLIYFSYDVKMKEKGDIPEGYSVSREKKERFSLILESASTNQTSMYLCASSLRSEKLFFGSGTQLSVL.

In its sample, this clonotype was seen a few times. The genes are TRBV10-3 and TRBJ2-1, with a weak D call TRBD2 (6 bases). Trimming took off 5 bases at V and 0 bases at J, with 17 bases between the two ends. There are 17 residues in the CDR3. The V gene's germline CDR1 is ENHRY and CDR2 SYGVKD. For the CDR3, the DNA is TGTGCCATCAGTTGGGACTCCCCTTTAAGCTCCTACAATGAGCAGTTCTTC. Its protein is CAISWDSPLSSYNEQFF.

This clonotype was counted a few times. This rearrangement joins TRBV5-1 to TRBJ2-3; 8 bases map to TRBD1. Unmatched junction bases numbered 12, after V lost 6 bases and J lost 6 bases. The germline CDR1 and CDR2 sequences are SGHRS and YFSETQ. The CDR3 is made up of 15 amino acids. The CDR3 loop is CASTPSRQGADTQYF. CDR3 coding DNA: TGCGCCAGCACCCCCTCGCGGCAGGGGGCTGATACGCAGTATTTT.

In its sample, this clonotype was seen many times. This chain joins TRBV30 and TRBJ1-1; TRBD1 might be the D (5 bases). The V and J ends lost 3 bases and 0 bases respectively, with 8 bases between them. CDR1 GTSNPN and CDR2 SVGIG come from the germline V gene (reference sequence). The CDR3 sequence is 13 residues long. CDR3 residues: CAWSVQVNTEAFF. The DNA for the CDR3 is TGTGCCTGGAGCGTACAGGTGAACACTGAAGCTTTCTTT.

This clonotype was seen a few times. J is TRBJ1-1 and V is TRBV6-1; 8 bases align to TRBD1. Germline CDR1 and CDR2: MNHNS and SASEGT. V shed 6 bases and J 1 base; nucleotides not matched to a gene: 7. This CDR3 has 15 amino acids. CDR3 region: CASRGTGATNTEAFF. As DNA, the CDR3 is TGTGCCAGCAGGGGGACAGGAGCCACGAACACTGAAGCTTTCTTT.

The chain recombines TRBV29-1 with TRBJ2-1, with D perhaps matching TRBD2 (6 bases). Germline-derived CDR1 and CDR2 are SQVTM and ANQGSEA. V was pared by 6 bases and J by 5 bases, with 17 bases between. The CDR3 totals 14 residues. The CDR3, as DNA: TGCAGCGTGGGGGGACCCAACCGAAACAATGAGCAGTTCTTC. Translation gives CSVGGPNRNNEQFF.

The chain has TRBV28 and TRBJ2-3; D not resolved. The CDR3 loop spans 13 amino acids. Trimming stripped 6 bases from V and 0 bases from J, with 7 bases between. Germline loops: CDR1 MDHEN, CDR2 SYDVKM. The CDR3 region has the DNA TGTGCCAGCAGAACGAGGAGCACAGATACGCAGTATTTT. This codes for CASRTRSTDTQYF.

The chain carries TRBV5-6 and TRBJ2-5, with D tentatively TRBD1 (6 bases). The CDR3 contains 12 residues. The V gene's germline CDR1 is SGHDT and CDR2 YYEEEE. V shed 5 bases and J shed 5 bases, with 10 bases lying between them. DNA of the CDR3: TGTGCCAGCAGGGGTCAGGGGGAGACCCAGTACTTC. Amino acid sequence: CASRGQGETQYF.

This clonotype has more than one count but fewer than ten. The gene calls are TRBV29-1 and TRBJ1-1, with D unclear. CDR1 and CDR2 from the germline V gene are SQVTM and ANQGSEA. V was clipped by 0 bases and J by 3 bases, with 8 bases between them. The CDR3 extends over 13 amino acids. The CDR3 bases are TGCAGCGTTGAAGAAAGGGCTTACACTGAAGCTTTCTTT. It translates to CSVEERAYTEAFF.

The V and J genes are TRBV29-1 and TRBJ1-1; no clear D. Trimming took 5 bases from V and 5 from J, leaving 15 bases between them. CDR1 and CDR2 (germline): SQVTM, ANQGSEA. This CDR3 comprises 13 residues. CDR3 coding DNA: TGCAGCGTTCAAGGGTTGGAGCCTACTGAAGCTTTCTTT. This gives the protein CSVQGLEPTEAFF.

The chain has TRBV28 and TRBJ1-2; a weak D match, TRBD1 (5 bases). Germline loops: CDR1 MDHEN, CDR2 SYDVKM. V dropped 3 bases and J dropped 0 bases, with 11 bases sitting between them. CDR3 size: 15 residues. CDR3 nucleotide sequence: TGTGCCAGCAGTTTCCCAGGGTACGCTAACTATGGCTACACCTTC. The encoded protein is CASSFPGYANYGYTF.